The 22 T cell receptor beta chains below all came from one sample that was sequenced in a study of T-cell reconstitution after alpha-beta-depleted transplantation in children. The TCRbeta library was prepared with unique molecular identifiers. MiXCR, run by TCRdb on the PCR reads, gives a single entry per CDR3 protein. Found here are about 310,000 distinct CDR3 sequences, 20% to 30% of them singletons; the top ten hold 11%. The sample in question was PBMCs, mostly from graft donor cells, obtained 180 days after TCRalphabeta/CD19-depleted stem cell transplant. Receptor source: a male patient under 18 who had a stem cell transplant for acute lymphoblastic leukemia, so the T cells may come from the graft donor.

This clonotype has a handful of counts. The chain carries TRBV20-1 and TRBJ2-7; D uncertain. Looked up from germline, CDR1 is DFQATT and CDR2 is SNEGSKA (reference sequence). V lost 6 bases to trimming and J lost 2 bases, with 17 bases between them. This CDR3 spans 14 amino acids. The CDR3 coding sequence is TGCAGTGCCTCCTTCGACCGGATTGCCTACGAGCAGTACTTC. Amino acids: CSASFDRIAYEQYF.

This clonotype has ten or more counts. V gene TRBV5-1 combines with J gene TRBJ2-7, with TRBD1 matching over 9 bases. Germline trimming cut 4 bases from V and 4 bases from J; bases unmatched to any gene: 6. Germline V gives CDR1 SGHRS, CDR2 YFSETQ. The CDR3 consists of 14 residues. The CDR3 loop is CASSLGTGWYEQYF. Here the CDR3 DNA reads TGCGCCAGCAGCCTCGGGACAGGGTGGTACGAGCAGTACTTC.

This clonotype was seen only once. This chain connects TRBV15 to TRBJ2-7, with 10 bases lining up with TRBD1. The CDR3 is 15 residues long. The junction had 7 bases not matched to a gene; V was cut back by 4 bases and J by 4 bases. Germline CDR1 is LNHNV and CDR2 is YYDKDF (reference sequence). Here the CDR3 reads CATSTPGQGWYEQYF. DNA of the CDR3: TGTGCCACCAGCACCCCGGGACAGGGGTGGTACGAGCAGTACTTC.

There are a few counts of this clonotype. The genes are TRBV11-3 and TRBJ2-1; D may be TRBD2 (6 bases). Germline assignment: CDR1 SGHNT and CDR2 YENEEA. Trimming pared 3 bases from V and 6 bases from J, leaving 15 bases between. The CDR3 spans 15 residues. The CDR3: CASSFLRLGANEQFF. The CDR3 nucleotides read TGTGCCAGCAGCTTTCTCCGACTAGGGGCCAATGAGCAGTTCTTC.

The rearrangement joins TRBV4-1 to TRBJ2-7, with a possible D match to TRBD2 (6 bases). CDR3 size: 17 residues. Trimming took off 1 base at V and 3 bases at J, with 19 bases between the two ends. From germline, CDR1 is MGHRA and CDR2 YSYEKL. The chain's CDR3 is CASSQGAGTLEFYEQYF. The CDR3 bases are TGCGCCAGCAGCCAAGGGGCAGGGACTTTAGAATTCTACGAGCAGTACTTC.

This chain links TRBV20-1 with TRBJ2-1; D call uncertain. V was trimmed by 4 bases and J by 3 bases, leaving 4 bases between them. The CDR3 totals 11 residues. The germline CDR1 and CDR2 sequences are DFQATT and SNEGSKA (reference sequence). The CDR3 bases are TGCAGTGCTACCTTCTACAATGAGCAGTTCTTC. The encoded protein is CSATFYNEQFF.

The chain uses TRBV7-9 and TRBJ2-7; D might be TRBD2 (5 bases). The CDR3 length is 15 residues. The V end lost 5 bases, the J end lost 2 bases, and 16 bases lay between the germline ends. In germline, CDR1 is SEHNR, CDR2 FQNEAQ (reference sequence). CDR3 sequence reads: CASSGVRPGTYEQYF. CDR3 in DNA: TGTGCCAGCAGCGGAGTACGGCCGGGGACCTACGAGCAGTACTTC. Full variable domain (missing parts from reference TRBV7-9 and TRBJ2-7): DTGVSQNPRHKITKRGQNVTFRCDPISEHNRLYWYRQTLGQGPEFLTYFQNEAQLEKSRLLSDRFSAERPKGSFSTLEIQRTEQGDSAMYLCASSGVRPGTYEQYFGPGTRLTVT.

This clonotype was detected a few times. The CDR3 DNA sequence: TGTGCCAGCAGTCTCGTTGGACGGCTACAAGAGACCCAGTACTTC. Protein: CASSLVGRLQETQYF. V usage is TRBV12-3 or TRBV12-4 and J usage is TRBJ2-5; D is unresolved. The V gene lost 5 bases and the J gene lost 2 bases, with 15 bases spanning the gap. The CDR3 loop spans 15 amino acids.

CDR3 sequence reads: CASSYSGTGVDAFF. The CDR3 bases are TGCGCCAGCAGCTATTCCGGGACAGGGGTTGACGCTTTCTTT. This rearrangement joins TRBV5-1 to TRBJ1-1, with 10 bases identical to TRBD1. The CDR3 extends over 14 amino acids. V shed 3 bases, J shed 11 bases, and the junction held 10 bases outside the gene matches. CDR1 SGHRS and CDR2 YFSETQ come from the germline V gene.

Only one count was recorded for this clonotype. This sequence joins TRBV6-5 and TRBJ1-2; D ambiguous. The germline V gene has CDR1 MNHEY and CDR2 SVGAGI. The V and J ends lost 6 bases and 1 base respectively, with 9 bases between them. The CDR3 sequence is 13 residues long. For the CDR3, the DNA is TGTGCCAGCAGATTTGGAGTTAACTATGGCTACACCTTC. This gives the protein CASRFGVNYGYTF.

This sequence joins TRBV11-2 and TRBJ2-3; D perhaps matches TRBD2 (5 bases). Germline CDR1 is SGHAT and CDR2 is FQNNGV. V was pared by 3 bases and J by 0 bases, with 16 bases between. CDR3 length: 17 amino acids. For the CDR3, the DNA is TGTGCCAGCAGCTTTATGAGAGGGCATCGTAGCACAGATACGCAGTATTTT. Translated: CASSFMRGHRSTDTQYF.

The V gene is TRBV11-2, the J gene TRBJ1-1; tentatively, D is TRBD1 (6 bases). The germline gives CDR1 SGHAT, CDR2 FQNNGV. Trimming left V 5 bases short and J 5 bases short, with 21 bases between. CDR3 length: 16 amino acids. In DNA form, the CDR3 reads TGTGCCAGCAGCCACGGGCGCTTGGGGGCGAGTACTGAAGCTTTCTTT. Its translation is CASSHGRLGASTEAFF.

The V gene is TRBV5-1, the J gene TRBJ2-5; the D call may be TRBD1 or TRBD2 (6 bases each). This CDR3 region has 14 residues. CDR1 and CDR2 from the germline V gene are SGHRS and YFSETQ. V gave up 5 bases and J gave up 1 base, with 12 bases separating them. CDR3 amino acids: CASSWGALQETQYF. CDR3 in DNA: TGCGCCAGCAGTTGGGGGGCGCTCCAAGAGACCCAGTACTTC. Complete variable domain (other parts from reference TRBV5-1 and TRBJ2-5): KAGVTQTPRYLIKTRGQQVTLSCSPISGHRSVSWYQQTPGQGLQFLFEYFSETQRNKGNFPGRFSGRQFSNSRSEMNVSTLELGDSALYLCASSWGALQETQYFGPGTRLLVL.

The chain combines TRBV5-1 with TRBJ1-2, with 9 positions matching TRBD1. This CDR3 contains 16 residues. Trimming took 0 bases from V and 7 from J; bases not matched to a gene: 10. Looked up from germline, CDR1 is SGHRS and CDR2 is YFSETQ. CDR3 coding DNA: TGCGCCAGCAGCTTGGCCTATGGGACAGGGCTTAGTGGCTACACCTTC. Its translation: CASSLAYGTGLSGYTF.

In its sample, this clonotype was seen a few times. The chain employs TRBV4-2 and TRBJ2-7, with a weak D call TRBD1 (5 bases). With 6 bases removed from V and 10 bases from J, the gap between germline ends came to 13 bases. The germline V gene has CDR1 LGHNA and CDR2 YNFKEQ. The CDR3 totals 11 residues. The CDR3 sequence is CASRGTGHQYF. The CDR3 DNA reads as TGTGCCAGCAGAGGTACAGGACATCAGTACTTC.

DNA for the CDR3: TGCGCCAGCAGCTCGGTACGAGGAATTAACTACAATGAGCAGTTCTTC. It translates to CASSSVRGINYNEQFF. The V call is TRBV5-1, the J call TRBJ2-1; D is ambiguous. CDR1 is SGHRS and CDR2 is YFSETQ in the germline V gene. There are 16 residues in the CDR3. V gave up 3 bases and J gave up 3 bases, with 16 bases separating them.

The genes are TRBV5-1 and TRBJ2-1; 8 bases are shared with TRBD2. Germline CDR1 and CDR2: SGHRS and YFSETQ. V was clipped by 4 bases and J by 2 bases; unmatched bases: 8. The CDR3 sequence is 16 residues long. The CDR3 spells CASSGVSGMPYNEQFF. The CDR3 nucleotides read TGCGCCAGCAGCGGGGTTAGCGGGATGCCCTACAATGAGCAGTTCTTC. The full variable domain, rest sourced from reference TRBV5-1 and TRBJ2-1, is KAGVTQTPRYLIKTRGQQVTLSCSPISGHRSVSWYQQTPGQGLQFLFEYFSETQRNKGNFPGRFSGRQFSNSRSEMNVSTLELGDSALYLCASSGVSGMPYNEQFFGPGTRLTVL.

This sequence joins TRBV5-1 and TRBJ2-3, with 8 positions matching TRBD1. Losses at the gene ends were 2 bases for V and 0 bases for J; bases not matched to a gene: 11. This CDR3 has 18 amino acids. Germline-derived CDR1 and CDR2 are SGHRS and YFSETQ. Here the CDR3 DNA reads TGCGCCAGCAGCTTCTTCAGGGGGCCCCGAAATAGCACAGATACGCAGTATTTT. Translating it yields CASSFFRGPRNSTDTQYF.

The V gene is TRBV5-1, the J gene TRBJ1-4, with unresolved D. The V end lost 1 base, the J end lost 5 bases, and 12 bases lay between the germline ends. The CDR3 is made up of 15 amino acids. Germline values: CDR1 SGHRS, CDR2 YFSETQ. DNA of the CDR3: TGCGCCAGCAGCTTGACAACAGTCAAGAATGAAAAACTGTTTTTT. Translating it yields CASSLTTVKNEKLFF. The entire variable domain, with the rest obtained from reference TRBV5-1 and TRBJ1-4, is as follows: KAGVTQTPRYLIKTRGQQVTLSCSPISGHRSVSWYQQTPGQGLQFLFEYFSETQRNKGNFPGRFSGRQFSNSRSEMNVSTLELGDSALYLCASSLTTVKNEKLFFGSGTQLSVL.

This clonotype was seen a handful of times. The V gene is TRBV10-3, the J gene TRBJ2-5; 11 positions agree with TRBD1. The CDR3 sequence is 15 residues long. Germline trimming cut 2 bases from V and 4 bases from J; bases unmatched to any gene: 3. CDR1 and CDR2 from the germline V gene are ENHRY and SYGVKD. CDR3 sequence: CAISEPDRGRETQYF. CDR3 bases: TGTGCCATCAGTGAGCCGGACAGGGGGCGAGAGACCCAGTACTTC.

The chain links TRBV5-1 to TRBJ1-6, with a weak D call TRBD1 (5 bases). The CDR3 length is 15 residues. With 2 bases removed from V and 7 bases from J, the gap between germline ends came to 13 bases. Germline CDR1 is SGHRS and CDR2 is YFSETQ. CDR3 in DNA: TGCGCCAGCAGCTTTTCTGACAGCAGAAATTCACCCCTCCACTTT. Translation gives CASSFSDSRNSPLHF.

The chain employs TRBV20-1 and TRBJ2-7, with 10 bases lining up with TRBD2. Germline CDR1 and CDR2: DFQATT and SNEGSKA (reference sequence). Trimming cost V 6 bases and J 3 bases; bases outside gene matches: 14. This CDR3 is built from 16 residues. The CDR3 loop is CSATSSGRPLYYEQYF. The CDR3 DNA reads TGCAGTGCCACCTCTAGCGGGAGACCCCTCTACTACGAGCAGTACTTC.